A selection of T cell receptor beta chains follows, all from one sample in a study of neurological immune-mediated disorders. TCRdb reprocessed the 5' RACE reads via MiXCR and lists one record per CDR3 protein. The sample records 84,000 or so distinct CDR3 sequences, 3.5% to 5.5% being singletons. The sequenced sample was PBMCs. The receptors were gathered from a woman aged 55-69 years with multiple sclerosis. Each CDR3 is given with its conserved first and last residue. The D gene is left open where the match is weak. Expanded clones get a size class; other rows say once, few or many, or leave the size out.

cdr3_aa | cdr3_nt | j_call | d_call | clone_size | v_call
CASRPGTGLDEQYF | TGTGCCAGCAGGCCCGGGACAGGGTTGGACGAGCAGTACTTC | TRBJ2-7 | TRBD1 | many | TRBV14
CASNRLAGGPQETQYF | TGTGCCAGTAACCGACTAGCGGGGGGACCCCAAGAGACCCAGTACTTC | TRBJ2-5 | TRBD2 | NA | TRBV19
CAISEPGTGLGYEQYF | TGTGCCATCAGTGAGCCGGGGACTGGACTAGGCTACGAGCAGTACTTC | TRBJ2-7 | TRBD2 | many | TRBV10-3
CASSLVRTGDYEQYF | TGCGCCAGCAGCTTGGTTAGGACAGGGGACTACGAGCAGTACTTC | TRBJ2-7 | TRBD1 | many | TRBV5-1
CSASAWAGGNTEAFF | TGCAGTGCTAGCGCATGGGCAGGGGGGAACACTGAAGCTTTCTTT | TRBJ1-1 | TRBD1 | many | TRBV20-1
CASSPGTTGEKLFF | TGCGCCAGCAGCCCCGGGACAACCGGTGAAAAACTGTTTTTT | TRBJ1-4 | NA | many | TRBV5-1
CASSSQATQYF | TGTGCCAGCAGCTCACAGGCGACCCAGTACTTC | TRBJ2-5 | NA | many | TRBV13
CSASFTGQATDTQYF | TGCAGTGCTAGCTTCACGGGACAGGCCACAGATACGCAGTATTTT | TRBJ2-3 | TRBD1 | many | TRBV20-1
CASSLAANVLTF | TGCGCCAGCAGCTTGGCGGCCAACGTCCTGACTTTC | TRBJ2-6 | NA | many | TRBV5-1
CASTKMGNQPQHF | TGTGCCAGCACCAAGATGGGAAATCAGCCCCAGCATTTT | TRBJ1-5 | NA | many | TRBV12-3/TRBV12-4
CASSPPGQGFEQYF | TGTGCCAGCAGCCCACCGGGACAGGGGTTCGAGCAGTACTTC | TRBJ2-7 | TRBD1 | NA | TRBV5-5
CASSQDLVTRGSSPLHF | TGTGCCAGCAGCCAAGATCTCGTGACGAGGGGGAGTTCACCCCTCCACTTT | TRBJ1-6 | NA | many | TRBV4-2
CSAAGQGGTTEAFF | TGCAGTGCCGCTGGACAGGGAGGAACCACTGAAGCTTTCTTT | TRBJ1-1 | TRBD1 | medium-sized | TRBV20-1
CASSLEGRGSNTGELFF | TGTGCCAGCAGCTTGGAGGGCAGGGGGTCGAACACCGGGGAGCTGTTTTTT | TRBJ2-2 | TRBD1 | few | TRBV5-5
CASSLAGRKNTEAFF | TGTGCCAGCAGCTTGGCCGGCAGGAAGAACACTGAAGCTTTCTTT | TRBJ1-1 | NA | many | TRBV5-6
CASSLANSGTAKNIQYF | TGTGCCAGCAGCTTAGCCAATAGCGGGACAGCTAAAAACATTCAGTACTTC | TRBJ2-4 | NA | many | TRBV7-8
CASSWSIRELFF | TGTGCCAGTAGCTGGTCCATTAGGGAGCTGTTTTTT | TRBJ2-2 | NA | NA | TRBV7-9
CATSREAGTEAFF | TGTGCCACCAGCAGAGAGGCAGGGACTGAAGCTTTCTTT | TRBJ1-1 | NA | many | TRBV15
CASTYRSAVGTGELFF | TGTGCCAGCACGTATAGGTCAGCAGTAGGCACCGGGGAGCTGTTTTTT | TRBJ2-2 | NA | many | TRBV6-1
CASTSQFSYEQYF | TGTGCCAGCACCTCACAGTTTTCCTACGAGCAGTACTTC | TRBJ2-7 | NA | many | TRBV5-6
CASMGGTLSYEQYF | TGTGCCAGCATGGGGGGCACCCTCTCCTACGAGCAGTACTTC | TRBJ2-7 | NA | many | TRBV28
CASSLHTGELFF | TGTGCCAGCAGCCTTCACACCGGGGAGCTGTTTTTT | TRBJ2-2 | NA | NA | TRBV3-1
CASSEGTGAANEKLFF | TGCGCCAGCAGCGAGGGGACAGGGGCAGCTAATGAAAAACTGTTTTTT | TRBJ1-4 | TRBD1 | many | TRBV5-1